This section outlines one T cell receptor beta chain sequence together with its context. Its specificity is unknown. The data are from a study of beta chain features in type 1 diabetes. Study-level background: Examination spanned 100 million to 120 million sorted cells from all samples.

Each population that was sorted was more than 98% pure. All of the isolated RNA was reverse transcribed, so expressed TCRB transcripts were sequenced. The data were produced by immunoSEQ multiplex PCR, yet TCRdb's version contains in-frame clones alone and is incomplete. Of approximately 400,000 clones in the sample, around 16% are singletons; the top ten hold more than 0.015%. Study results and caveats: Within each of all four CD4+ subsets, Type 1 diabetes patients had TCRB CDR3s that were moderately but significantly shorter. VDJ junctions from type 1 diabetes patients carried fewer insertions and larger deletions.

The sequenced material came from naive CD4+ T cells from blood. This receptor was obtained from a woman aged 18 to 35 in good health.

This CDR3 is CASSLVLGNTIYF. The CDR3 DNA sequence: TGTGCCAGCAGCTTAGTACTTGGAAACACCATATATTTT. The V call is TRBV7-9, the J call TRBJ1-3; the D is unclear. This CDR3 spans 13 amino acids. V was cut by 1 base and J by 3 bases, with 4 bases left in between. Germline lookup yields CDR1 SEHNR and CDR2 FQNEAQ (reference sequence).